This TCR beta chain was observed in a study of T-cell reconstitution after alpha-beta-depleted transplantation in children. As it was prepared, the TCRbeta library received unique molecular identifiers. TCRdb reprocessed the PCR reads via MiXCR and lists one record per CDR3 protein. Among about 500,000 distinct CDR3 sequences listed, about 33% were seen once. On this clonotype: At one of its ends the junction is not consistent with the germline gene, which may arise from a read error.

This specimen was PBMCs from the stem cell graft donor, taken from the stem cell graft. This TCR was recovered from a human donor who donated a stem cell graft to a child with aplastic anemia.

The CDR3 region has the DNA TGTGCCCTCAGTCCCAGTCCCGGGACAGGGTCTGGGGCCAACGTCCTGACTTTC. Residues: CALSPSPGTGSGANVLTF. The chain is built from TRBV10-3 and TRBJ2-6; TRBD1 matches 9 bases. The CDR3 consists of 18 residues. The germline V gene has CDR1 ENHRY and CDR2 SYGVKD.